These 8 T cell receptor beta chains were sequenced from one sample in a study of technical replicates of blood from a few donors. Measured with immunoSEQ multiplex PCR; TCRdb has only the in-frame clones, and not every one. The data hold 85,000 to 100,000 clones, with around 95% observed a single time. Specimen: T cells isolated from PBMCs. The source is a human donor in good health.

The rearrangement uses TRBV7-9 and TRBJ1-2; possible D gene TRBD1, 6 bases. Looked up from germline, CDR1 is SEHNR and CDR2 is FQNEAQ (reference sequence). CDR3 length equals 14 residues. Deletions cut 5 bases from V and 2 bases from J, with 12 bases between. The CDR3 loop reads CASSPSTGNYGYTF. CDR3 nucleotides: TGTGCCAGCAGCCCAAGTACAGGGAACTATGGCTACACCTTC.

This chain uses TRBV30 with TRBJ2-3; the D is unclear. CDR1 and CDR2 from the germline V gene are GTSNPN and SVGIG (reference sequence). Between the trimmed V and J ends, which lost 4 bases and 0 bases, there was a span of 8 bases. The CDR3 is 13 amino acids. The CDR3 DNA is TGTGCCTGGACTGTTAGTAGCACAGATACGCAGTATTTT. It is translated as CAWTVSSTDTQYF.

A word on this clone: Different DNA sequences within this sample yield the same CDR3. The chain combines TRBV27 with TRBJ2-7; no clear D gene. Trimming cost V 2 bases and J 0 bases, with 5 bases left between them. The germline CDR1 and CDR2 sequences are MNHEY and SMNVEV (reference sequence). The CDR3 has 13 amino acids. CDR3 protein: CASSLGTSYEQYF. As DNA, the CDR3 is TGTGCCAGCAGTTTAGGCACCTCCTACGAGCAGTACTTC.

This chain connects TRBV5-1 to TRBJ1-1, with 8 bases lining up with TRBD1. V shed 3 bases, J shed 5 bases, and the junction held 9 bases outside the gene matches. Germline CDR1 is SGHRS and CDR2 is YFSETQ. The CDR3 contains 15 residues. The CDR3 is CASSSRQGSLTEAFF. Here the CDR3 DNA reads TGCGCCAGCAGCTCAAGACAGGGGAGTTTGACTGAAGCTTTCTTT.

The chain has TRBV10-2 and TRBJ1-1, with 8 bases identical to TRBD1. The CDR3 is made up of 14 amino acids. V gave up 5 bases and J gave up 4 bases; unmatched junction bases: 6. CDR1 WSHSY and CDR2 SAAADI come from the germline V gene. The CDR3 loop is CASSPDRGSTEAFF. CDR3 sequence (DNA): TGCGCCAGCAGTCCCGACAGGGGCTCCACTGAAGCTTTCTTT.

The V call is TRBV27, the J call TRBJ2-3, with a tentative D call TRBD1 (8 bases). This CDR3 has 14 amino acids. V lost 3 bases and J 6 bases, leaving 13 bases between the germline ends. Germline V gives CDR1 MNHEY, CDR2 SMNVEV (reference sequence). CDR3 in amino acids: CASSFYRGGDTQYF. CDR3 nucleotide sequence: TGTGCCAGCAGTTTTTACAGGGGGGGGGATACGCAGTATTTT.

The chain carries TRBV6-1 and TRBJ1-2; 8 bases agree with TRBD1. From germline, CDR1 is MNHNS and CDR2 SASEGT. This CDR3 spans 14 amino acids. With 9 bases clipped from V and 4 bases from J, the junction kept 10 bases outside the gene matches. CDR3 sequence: CASGRTGIFYGYTF. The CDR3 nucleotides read TGTGCCAGTGGAAGGACAGGGATCTTCTATGGCTACACCTTC.

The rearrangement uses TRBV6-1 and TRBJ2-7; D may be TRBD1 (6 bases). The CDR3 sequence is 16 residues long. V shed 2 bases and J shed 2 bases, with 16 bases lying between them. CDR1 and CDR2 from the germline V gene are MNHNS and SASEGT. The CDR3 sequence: CASSEFLDRLAYEQYF. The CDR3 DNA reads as TGTGCCAGCAGTGAATTCCTTGACAGGTTGGCCTACGAGCAGTACTTC.